The rows below give T cell receptor beta chains drawn from one sample of a study of human T cells and chemical hapten exposure. One entry per CDR3 protein, called by TCRdb with MiXCR from the RACE reads. The repertoire holds under 200,000 distinct CDR3 sequences, with around 30% as singletons. Sequenced here: whole blood, sampled in connection with sensitization to the hapten diphenylcyclopropenone (DPC). The source is a woman in her twenties or thirties with alopecia areata. Some clones in this sample may be carry-over from other donors' samples. The CDR3 runs from the conserved cysteine through the conserved F or W. Fields, in order: CDR3 length, V gene, J gene, clone size, D gene, CDR3 protein, CDR3 DNA. D genes are given only for firm matches. Not every row has a clone size; where given, it reads once, few, many or a size class.

15	TRBV15	TRBJ2-4	few	NA	CATTTPGGARDIQYF	TGTGCCACGACCACCCCGGGCGGGGCGAGGGACATTCAGTACTTC
14	TRBV9	TRBJ2-5	few	NA	CASSVGAGDETQYF	TGTGCCAGCAGCGTAGGGGCAGGGGACGAGACCCAGTACTTC
14	TRBV29-1	TRBJ2-2	NA	NA	CSVEFRGKTGELFF	TGCAGCGTTGAGTTTAGGGGGAAAACCGGGGAGCTGTTTTTT
12	TRBV29-1	TRBJ2-7	NA	NA	CSAGEAQGKQYF	TGCAGCGCTGGGGAGGCCCAGGGCAAGCAGTACTTC
15	TRBV29-1	TRBJ2-5	many	NA	CSVEDPRAPSKTQYF	TGCAGCGTTGAAGATCCCCGGGCCCCGTCTAAGACCCAGTACTTC
16	TRBV21-1	TRBJ2-5	NA	NA	CASSLKEGGVQETQYF	TGTGCCAGCAGCCTGAAAGAGGGGGGGGTCCAAGAGACCCAGTACTTC
15	TRBV20-1	TRBJ2-1	many	NA	CSARDESGGDNEQFF	TGCAGTGCTAGAGATGAATCGGGGGGCGACAATGAGCAGTTCTTC
16	TRBV28	TRBJ2-3	few	NA	CATLQPGRGLTDTQYF	TGTGCCACCCTTCAACCGGGCAGGGGACTAACAGATACGCAGTATTTT
14	TRBV10-3	TRBJ1-5	few	NA	CAISDGASNQPQHF	TGTGCCATCAGTGACGGGGCAAGCAATCAGCCCCAGCATTTT
15	TRBV7-2	TRBJ2-4	NA	TRBD1	CASISEPGGKNIQYF	TGTGCCAGCATCTCGGAACCAGGGGGCAAAAACATTCAGTACTTC
14	TRBV7-2	TRBJ2-2	NA	NA	CASSLVLGSGELFF	TGTGCCAGCAGCTTAGTCCTGGGTTCCGGGGAGCTGTTTTTT
17	TRBV7-2	TRBJ2-1	few	NA	CASSLGWASRKGNEQFF	TGTGCCAGCAGCTTAGGGTGGGCCTCCAGGAAGGGCAATGAGCAGTTCTTC
14	TRBV29-1	TRBJ2-1	NA	NA	CSVAMGTSYNEQFF	TGCAGCGTTGCGATGGGTACCTCCTACAATGAGCAGTTCTTC
15	TRBV27	TRBJ1-6	few	NA	CASSLRRGGDSPLHF	TGTGCCAGCAGTTTACGGCGGGGGGGGGATTCACCCCTCCACTTT
13	TRBV20-1	TRBJ2-4	NA	NA	CSASRLEPSIQYF	TGCAGTGCTTCCCGACTAGAGCCGTCCATTCAGTACTTC
15	TRBV4-2	TRBJ1-3	NA	NA	CASSQDRHSGNTIYF	TGTGCCAGCAGCCAAGACAGACACTCTGGAAACACCATATATTTT
12	TRBV28	TRBJ1-2	few	NA	CASSLWPGGYTF	TGTGCCAGCAGTTTATGGCCCGGGGGCTACACCTTC
12	TRBV29-1	TRBJ1-2	NA	NA	CSVGELGYGYTF	TGCAGCGTTGGGGAGCTAGGATATGGCTACACCTTC
14	TRBV5-1	TRBJ2-7	NA	NA	CASSLGGTLYEQYF	TGCGCCAGCAGCTTGGGGGGCACCTTATACGAGCAGTACTTC
17	TRBV4-2	TRBJ1-2	NA	TRBD1	CASSQAGGQGPNYGYTF	TGTGCCAGCAGCCAAGCCGGTGGACAGGGCCCTAACTATGGCTACACCTTC
15	TRBV11-1	TRBJ2-2	NA	TRBD2	CASSPGTTHTGELFF	TGTGCCAGCAGCCCCGGGACTACCCACACCGGGGAGCTGTTTTTT
14	TRBV28	TRBJ1-4	NA	NA	CASSFGWGHEKLFF	TGTGCCAGCAGTTTTGGTTGGGGGCATGAAAAACTGTTTTTT
13	TRBV20-1	TRBJ1-2	NA	TRBD1	CSARQGPYYGYTF	TGCAGTGCTCGACAGGGCCCCTACTATGGCTACACCTTC
16	TRBV6-2/TRBV6-3	TRBJ2-3	few	TRBD2	CASSKTSGIRADTQYF	TGTGCCAGCAGTAAGACTAGCGGGATAAGGGCAGATACGCAGTATTTT
15	TRBV4-1	TRBJ2-7	NA	TRBD2	CASSPTSGSPYEQYF	TGCGCCAGCAGCCCGACTAGCGGGAGCCCCTACGAGCAGTACTTC
13	TRBV14	TRBJ2-1	NA	NA	CASSSQGVYEQFF	TGTGCCAGCAGCTCCCAGGGAGTGTATGAGCAGTTCTTC
13	TRBV6-1	TRBJ2-7	few	NA	CASSADQGYEQYF	TGTGCCAGCAGTGCTGATCAGGGCTACGAGCAGTACTTC
12	TRBV29-1	TRBJ2-4	NA	TRBD2	CSVAGLGGIQYF	TGCAGCGTGGCCGGACTAGGAGGCATTCAGTACTTC
17	TRBV15	TRBJ1-2	once	TRBD1	CATSRDWQGGLNYGYTF	TGTGCCACCAGCAGAGATTGGCAGGGGGGCTTGAACTATGGCTACACCTTC
15	TRBV5-4	TRBJ2-1	few	TRBD2	CASSLGRGGHNEQFF	TGTGCCAGCAGCTTGGGGCGGGGGGGCCACAATGAGCAGTTCTTC
14	TRBV20-1	TRBJ2-2	NA	NA	CSARDELNTGELFF	TGCAGTGCTAGAGATGAGCTGAACACCGGGGAGCTGTTTTTT
15	TRBV6-5	TRBJ2-1	NA	TRBD2	CASALGRGGQGEQFF	TGTGCCAGCGCCCTAGGGCGGGGGGGCCAAGGTGAGCAGTTCTTC
14	TRBV12-3/TRBV12-4	TRBJ1-5	NA	NA	CASSLSGVGQPQHF	TGTGCCAGCAGTTTATCAGGGGTGGGGCAGCCCCAGCATTTT
14	TRBV19	TRBJ2-3	few	TRBD2	CASRLAGGQDTQYF	TGTGCCAGTAGACTAGCGGGGGGCCAGGATACGCAGTATTTT
12	TRBV20-1	TRBJ1-5	few	NA	CSAANSNQPQHF	TGCAGTGCCGCTAATAGCAATCAGCCCCAGCATTTT
14	TRBV30	TRBJ2-2	NA	NA	CAWRQGHPAGELFF	TGTGCCTGGAGGCAGGGGCATCCGGCGGGGGAGCTGTTTTTT
12	TRBV30	TRBJ2-1	NA	NA	CAWSPGSHEQFF	TGTGCCTGGAGTCCAGGGTCCCATGAGCAGTTCTTC
16	TRBV11-1	TRBJ1-1	few	TRBD1	CASSSGQGVENTEAFF	TGTGCCAGCAGCAGCGGACAGGGCGTGGAGAACACTGAAGCTTTCTTT
18	TRBV27	TRBJ2-6	NA	NA	CASSLRPGGPSGANVLTF	TGTGCCAGCAGTTTACGACCCGGGGGACCCTCTGGGGCCAACGTCCTGACTTTC
10	TRBV10-3	TRBJ1-1	few	TRBD1	CAIGQGEAFF	TGTGCCATCGGACAGGGAGAAGCTTTCTTT
17	TRBV7-6	TRBJ2-3	once	TRBD2	CASSSTPTSGGTDTQYF	TGTGCCAGCAGCTCTACCCCGACTAGCGGGGGGACGGATACGCAGTATTTT
14	TRBV24-1	TRBJ2-2	NA	NA	CATRGTANTGELFF	TGTGCCACCAGGGGGACGGCGAACACCGGGGAGCTGTTTTTT
14	TRBV9	TRBJ2-5	few	NA	CASSRAMGSETQYF	TGTGCCAGCAGCCGGGCCATGGGGTCGGAGACCCAGTACTTC
15	TRBV7-3	TRBJ2-6	NA	NA	CASSSLPSGANVLTF	TGTGCCAGCAGCTCTTTGCCCTCTGGGGCCAACGTCCTGACTTTC
12	TRBV15	TRBJ1-1	few	NA	CATREGDTEAFF	TGTGCCACCAGGGAGGGGGACACTGAAGCTTTCTTT